The 6 T cell receptor beta chains below come from one sample, sequenced in a study of preoperative IRX-2 immunotherapy in early breast cancer. TCRdb's table, derived via immunoSEQ multiplex PCR, lists solely in-frame clones and lacks some. The repertoire holds about 23,000 clones, with 80% to 90% as singletons. Indicated treatment: preoperative locoregional IRX-2 cytokine immunotherapy. This material consisted of tumor tissue, taken after IRX-2 immunotherapy. The receptors stem from a human donor with breast cancer.

This chain links TRBV7-8 with TRBJ2-6; D not resolved. Germline CDR1 SGHVS, CDR2 FQNEAQ. The CDR3 is 19 amino acids. The V gene lost 1 base and the J gene lost 7 bases, with 23 bases spanning the gap. The CDR3 nucleotides are TGTGCCAGCAGCTTAGATGGTGCGGACCTCTTTACTGTTGCCAACGTCCTGACTTTC. This gives the protein CASSLDGADLFTVANVLTF.

The chain uses TRBV11-2 and TRBJ1-4; D gene unclear. The CDR3 consists of 13 residues. CDR1 is SGHAT, CDR2 FQNNGV, per germline. V gave up 8 bases and J gave up 4 bases, with 11 bases separating them. CDR3 nucleotides: TGTGCCAGCGGCGGAACCCTTAATGAAAAACTGTTTTTT. Translated: CASGGTLNEKLFF.

The V call is TRBV18, the J call TRBJ2-7; perhaps TRBD1 as D (6 bases). Between the trimmed V and J ends, which lost 0 bases and 6 bases, there was a span of 18 bases. Germline-derived CDR1 and CDR2 are KGHSH and LQKENI. The CDR3 runs 16 residues. The CDR3 reads CASSPPSRGGGGEQYF. The CDR3 DNA sequence: TGTGCCAGCTCACCACCCTCCCGAGGGGGTGGAGGCGAGCAGTACTTC.

This chain uses TRBV5-8 with TRBJ1-2; a possible D gene is TRBD1 (5 bases). CDR1 is SGHTS, CDR2 YDEGEE, per germline. Trimming stripped 2 bases from V and 0 bases from J, with 11 bases between. CDR3 length equals 15 residues. The CDR3 spells CASSFPGAANYGYTF. For the CDR3, the DNA is TGTGCCAGCAGCTTTCCCGGGGCCGCTAACTATGGCTACACCTTC.

The V and J genes are TRBV9 and TRBJ1-2, with TRBD1 identical over 7 bases. Per the germline V gene, CDR1 is SGDLS and CDR2 is YYNGEE. The CDR3 extends over 14 amino acids. J gave up 4 bases and V 3 bases, and 6 bases lay outside the gene matches. The CDR3 nucleotides are TGTGCCAGCAGCGAAACAGGGGCTCTCTATGGCTACACCTTC. This codes for CASSETGALYGYTF.

The chain couples TRBV2 to TRBJ2-7, with TRBD2 matching 8 bases. The CDR3 runs to 13 residues. Germline V lookup: CDR1 SNHLY, CDR2 FYNNEI. V lost 1 base, J lost 6 bases, and 2 bases stayed unmatched. The CDR3 region has the DNA TGTGCCAGCAGTGAAGTACTAGCGGTCGAGCAGTACTTC. This codes for CASSEVLAVEQYF.